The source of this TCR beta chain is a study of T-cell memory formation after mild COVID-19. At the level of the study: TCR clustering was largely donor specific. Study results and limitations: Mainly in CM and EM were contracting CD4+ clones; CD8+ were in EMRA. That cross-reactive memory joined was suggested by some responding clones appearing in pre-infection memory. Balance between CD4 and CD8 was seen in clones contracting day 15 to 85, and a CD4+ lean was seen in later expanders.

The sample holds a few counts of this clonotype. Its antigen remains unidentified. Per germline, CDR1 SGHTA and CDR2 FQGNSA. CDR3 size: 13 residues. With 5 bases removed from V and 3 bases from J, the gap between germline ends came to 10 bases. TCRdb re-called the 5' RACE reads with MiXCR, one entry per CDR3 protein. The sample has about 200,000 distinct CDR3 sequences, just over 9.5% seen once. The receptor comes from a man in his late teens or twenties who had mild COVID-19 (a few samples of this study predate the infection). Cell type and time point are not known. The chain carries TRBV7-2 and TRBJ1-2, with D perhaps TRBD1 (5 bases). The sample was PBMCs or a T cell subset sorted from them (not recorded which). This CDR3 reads CASSMGRYYGYTF. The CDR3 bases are TGTGCCAGCAGCATGGGACGGTACTATGGCTACACCTTC.